The sequence of this T cell receptor (beta chain) was determined in a study of monozygotic twins with cystic fibrosis. Study background: Three micrograms of fragmented DNA underwent approximately 15 PCR cycles for library preparation. The study's findings and limits: Clonality was generally low (median about 0.0097), higher in the most severe patients.

CDR1 and CDR2 from the germline V gene are MNHNS and SASEGT. The V and J ends lost 3 bases and 5 bases respectively, with 8 bases between them. The length of the CDR3 is 13 residues. A note on this clone: The antigen is undetermined.

Measured with immunoSEQ multiplex PCR; TCRdb has only the in-frame clones, and not every one. The sample carries around 23,000 clones, roughly 90% recorded once. The sample was blood. The chain combines TRBV6-1 with TRBJ1-5; D unresolved. The clonotype was recovered from a girl aged 2 to 9 with cystic fibrosis. CDR3 coding DNA: TGTGCCAGCAGTGAGTTTATAGATCAGCCCCAGCATTTT. It translates to CASSEFIDQPQHF.